The present entry profiles one T cell receptor beta chain with its context. These data come from a study of control samples from healthy donors and cancer patients. The CDR3 contains 13 residues. The V end was cut by 1 base, the J end by 8 bases, with 11 bases between. Germline CDR1 reads SGHTA; CDR2 reads FQGNSA. TCRdb's table, derived via immunoSEQ multiplex PCR, lists solely in-frame clones and lacks some. Of around 180,000 clones in the sample, around 88% are singletons; the top ten hold 4% to 6%. The chain recombines TRBV7-2 with TRBJ1-2; D call uncertain. The specimen was blood. The clonotype was recovered from a woman in her 30s in good health. This CDR3 reads CASSLDSIRGYTF. CDR3 in DNA: TGTGCCAGCAGCTTAGACAGCATTAGAGGCTACACCTTC.